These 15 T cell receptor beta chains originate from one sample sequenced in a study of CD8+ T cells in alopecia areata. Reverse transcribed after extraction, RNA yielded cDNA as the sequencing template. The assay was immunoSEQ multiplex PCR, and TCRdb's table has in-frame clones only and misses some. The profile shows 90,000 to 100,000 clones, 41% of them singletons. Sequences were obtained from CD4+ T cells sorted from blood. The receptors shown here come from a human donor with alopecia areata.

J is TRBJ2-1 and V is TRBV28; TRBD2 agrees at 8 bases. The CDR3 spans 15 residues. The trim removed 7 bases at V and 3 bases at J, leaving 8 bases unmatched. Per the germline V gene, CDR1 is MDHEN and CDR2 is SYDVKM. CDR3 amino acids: CASTESGGIYNEQFF. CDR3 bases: TGTGCCAGCACTGAAAGCGGGGGAATCTACAATGAGCAGTTCTTC. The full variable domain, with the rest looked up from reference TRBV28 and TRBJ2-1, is DVKVTQSSRYLVKRTGEKVFLECVQDMDHENMFWYRQDPGLGLRLIYFSYDVKMKEKGDIPEGYSVSREKKERFSLILESASTNQTSMYLCASTESGGIYNEQFFGPGTRLTVL.

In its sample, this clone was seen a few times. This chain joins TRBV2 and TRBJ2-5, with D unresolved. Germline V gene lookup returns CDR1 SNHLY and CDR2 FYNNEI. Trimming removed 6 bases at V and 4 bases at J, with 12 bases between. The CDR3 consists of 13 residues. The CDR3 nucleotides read TGTGCCAGCAGGACGGTCCCCTCAGAGACCCAGTACTTC. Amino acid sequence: CASRTVPSETQYF.

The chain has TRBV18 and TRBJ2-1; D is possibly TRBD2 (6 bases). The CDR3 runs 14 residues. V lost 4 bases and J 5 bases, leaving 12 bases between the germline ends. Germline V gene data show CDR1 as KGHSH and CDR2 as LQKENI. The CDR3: CASSLGTANNEQFF. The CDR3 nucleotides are TGTGCCAGCTCACTTGGGACTGCTAACAATGAGCAGTTCTTC.

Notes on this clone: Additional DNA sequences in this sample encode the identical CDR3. In nucleotides, the CDR3 is TGCGCCAGCAGCTTGGACAGGGGCACAGATACGCAGTATTTT. This sequence encodes CASSLDRGTDTQYF. The gene calls are TRBV5-1 and TRBJ2-3; D possibly corresponds to TRBD1 (6 bases). Per germline, CDR1 SGHRS and CDR2 YFSETQ. There are 14 residues in the CDR3. Trimming took 0 bases from V and 1 from J, leaving 6 bases between them.

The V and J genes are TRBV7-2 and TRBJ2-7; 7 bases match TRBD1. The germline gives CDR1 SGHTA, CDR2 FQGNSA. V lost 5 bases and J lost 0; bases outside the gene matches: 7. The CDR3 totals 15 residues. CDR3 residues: CASSVAGTVSYEQYF. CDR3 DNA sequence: TGTGCCAGCAGCGTCGCCGGGACAGTCTCCTACGAGCAGTACTTC.

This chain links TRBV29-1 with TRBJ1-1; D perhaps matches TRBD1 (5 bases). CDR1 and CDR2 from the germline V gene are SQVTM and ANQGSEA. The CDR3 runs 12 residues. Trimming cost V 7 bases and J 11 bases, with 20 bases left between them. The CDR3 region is CSAAGRVNAAFF. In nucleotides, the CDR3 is TGCAGCGCCGCTGGCAGGGTTAATGCGGCTTTCTTT.

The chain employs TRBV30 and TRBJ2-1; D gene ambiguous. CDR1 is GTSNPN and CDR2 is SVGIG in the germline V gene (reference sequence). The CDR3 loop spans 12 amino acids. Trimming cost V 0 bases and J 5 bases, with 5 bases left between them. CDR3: CAWSVPNNEQFF. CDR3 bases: TGTGCCTGGAGTGTCCCTAACAATGAGCAGTTCTTC.

The chain's CDR3 is CSVQGLLNTGELFF. The CDR3 nucleotides are TGCAGCGTGCAAGGACTCTTGAACACCGGGGAGCTGTTTTTT. This chain joins TRBV29-1 and TRBJ2-2; a weak D match, TRBD2 (5 bases). The germline V gene encodes CDR1 SQVTM and CDR2 ANQGSEA. V gave up 6 bases and J gave up 1 base, with 12 bases separating them. The CDR3 loop spans 14 amino acids.

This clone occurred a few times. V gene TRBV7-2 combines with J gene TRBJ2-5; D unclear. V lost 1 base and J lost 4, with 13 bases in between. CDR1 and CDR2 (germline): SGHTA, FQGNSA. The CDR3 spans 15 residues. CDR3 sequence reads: CASSLGKRFRETQYF. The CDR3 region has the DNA TGTGCCAGCAGCTTAGGGAAAAGGTTTCGAGAGACCCAGTACTTC.

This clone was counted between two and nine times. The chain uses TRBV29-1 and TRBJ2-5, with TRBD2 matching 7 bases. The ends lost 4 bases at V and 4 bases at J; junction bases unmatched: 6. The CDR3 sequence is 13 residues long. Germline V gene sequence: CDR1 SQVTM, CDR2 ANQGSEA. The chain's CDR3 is CSVAGGERETQYF. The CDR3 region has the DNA TGCAGCGTTGCTGGGGGGGAAAGAGAGACCCAGTACTTC.

CDR3 in DNA: TGTGCCAGCAGTTACGGGATAGGGACCATGGGGCAGTACTTC. This codes for CASSYGIGTMGQYF. The chain links TRBV6-6 to TRBJ2-7; either TRBD1 or TRBD2 may fit D (5 bases each). Germline CDR1 reads MNHNY; CDR2 reads SVGAGI (reference sequence). This CDR3 region has 14 residues. Trimming left V 2 bases short and J 9 bases short, with 17 bases between.

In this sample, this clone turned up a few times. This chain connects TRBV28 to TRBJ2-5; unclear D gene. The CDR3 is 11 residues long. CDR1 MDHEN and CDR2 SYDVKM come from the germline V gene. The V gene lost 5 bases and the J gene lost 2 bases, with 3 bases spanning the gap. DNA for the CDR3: TGTGCCAGCAGTCTACAAGAGACCCAGTACTTC. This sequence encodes CASSLQETQYF.

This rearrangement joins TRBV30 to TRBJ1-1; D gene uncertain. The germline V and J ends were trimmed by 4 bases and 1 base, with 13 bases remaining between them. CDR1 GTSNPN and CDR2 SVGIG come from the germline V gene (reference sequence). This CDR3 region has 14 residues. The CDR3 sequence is CAWNHLRSNTEAFF. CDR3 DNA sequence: TGTGCCTGGAATCACCTTCGCTCGAACACTGAAGCTTTCTTT.

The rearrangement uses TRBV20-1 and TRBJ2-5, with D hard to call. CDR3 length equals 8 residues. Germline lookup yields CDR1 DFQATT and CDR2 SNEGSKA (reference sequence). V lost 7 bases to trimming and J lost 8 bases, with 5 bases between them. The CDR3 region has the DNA TGCAGTGTGGCAACCCAGTACTTC. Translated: CSVATQYF.

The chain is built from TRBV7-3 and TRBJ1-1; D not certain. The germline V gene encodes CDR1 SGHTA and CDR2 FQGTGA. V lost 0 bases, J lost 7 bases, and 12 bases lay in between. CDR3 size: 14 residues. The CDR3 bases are TGTGCCAGCAGCTTAACAGATCAAAGCTATGAAGCTTTCTTT. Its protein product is CASSLTDQSYEAFF.